A single sample is the source of the 17 T cell receptor beta chains below, sequenced in a study of vaccination and CD4 T cells after COVID-19 (dated by TCRdb to between 2020 and 2023). The treatment or condition label, read with the paper, signifies: approximately 10-day PBMC culture with coronavirus spike peptide pools or control peptides (ViraFEST assay). Their antigens remain unidentified. Receptors were amplified or captured by PCR. The listed sequencing device is Illumina iSeq 100. DNA from cultured CD4+ T cells underwent TCR sequencing with the Oncomine TCR Beta short-read assay at the Johns Hopkins FTIC core. TCRdb passed the public sequencing reads through fastp at Q25 and MiXCR, retaining productive beta sequences. For every CDR3 protein sequence, its rows merge into one entry that carries the most common genes and DNA. Across this sample there are roughly 24,000 distinct CDR3 sequences, with about 40% seen only once. The top ten hold roughly a tenth of the sample.

Sequencing used CD4+ T cells from blood, cultured in vitro. The receptors here all came from a human donor who had recovered from COVID-19.

This clonotype came up a few times. V usage is TRBV7-2 and J usage is TRBJ2-7, with D possibly being TRBD1 or TRBD2 (5 bases each). V lost 5 bases, J lost 2 bases, and 13 bases lay in between. Germline CDR1 is SGHTA and CDR2 is FQGNSA. The CDR3 has 14 residues. CDR3 in amino acids: CASSEPGRPYEQYF. The DNA for the CDR3 is TGTGCCAGCAGCGAACCGGGACGGCCCTACGAGCAGTACTTC.

This chain links TRBV20-1 with TRBJ1-6; 7 nucleotides agree with TRBD1. V shed 0 bases and J 5 bases; nucleotides not matched to a gene: 4. This CDR3 has 15 amino acids. Germline V gives CDR1 DFQATT, CDR2 SNEGSKA (reference sequence). CDR3 sequence reads: CSAREQGRNNSPLHF. The DNA of the CDR3 is TGCAGTGCTAGAGAACAGGGGAGGAATAATTCACCCCTCCACTTT.

The V and J genes are TRBV29-1 and TRBJ2-1; a possible D gene is TRBD2 (7 bases). Trimming took 7 bases from V and 6 from J, leaving 19 bases between them. The CDR3 contains 14 residues. Per germline, CDR1 SQVTM and CDR2 ANQGSEA. The CDR3 spells CSATEGGLVNEQFF. CDR3 in DNA: TGCAGCGCCACGGAGGGGGGGCTTGTCAATGAGCAGTTCTTC.

This clonotype showed up just a few times. The chain employs TRBV25-1 and TRBJ1-2, with D possibly TRBD1 on 5 matching bases. Germline loops: CDR1 MGHDK, CDR2 SYGVNS. V lost 5 bases and J lost 3, with 19 bases in between. This CDR3 spans 16 amino acids. Here the CDR3 DNA reads TGTGCCAGCAGTATAGGAGGGGCGACCGGGGACTATGGCTACACCTTC. Encoded protein: CASSIGGATGDYGYTF.

This rearrangement joins TRBV27 to TRBJ2-2; possibly TRBD2 for D (5 bases). V gave up 5 bases and J gave up 3 bases, with 16 bases separating them. Germline V gene sequence: CDR1 MNHEY, CDR2 SMNVEV (reference sequence). The CDR3 is 16 amino acids. The CDR3 loop reads CASSPRLRRHTGELFF. CDR3 sequence (DNA): TGTGCCAGCAGTCCACGACTTAGGAGGCACACCGGGGAGCTGTTTTTT.

This sequence joins TRBV28 and TRBJ2-7; 8 bases fit TRBD2. V lost 6 bases to trimming and J lost 4 bases; unmatched junction nucleotides: 11. The CDR3 spans 15 residues. The V gene's germline CDR1 is MDHEN and CDR2 SYDVKM. The DNA for the CDR3 is TGTGCCAGCAGGGACTTAAGTAGCGGGAAGTACGAGCAGTACTTC. This gives the protein CASRDLSSGKYEQYF.

A word on this clonotype: The CDR3 does not end in the conserved phenylalanine or tryptophan, so this is likely a read error. This chain connects TRBV6-1 to TRBJ2-5, with D possibly called TRBD1 or TRBD2 (5 bases each). Trimming removed 5 bases from V and 1 base from J, with 20 bases in between. Germline V CDR1 and CDR2: MNHNS, SASEGT. The CDR3 length is 17 residues. CDR3 DNA: TGTGCCAGCAGTCGACCGGGATTGGGGGAATCCCAAGAGACCCAGTACTTA. Amino acids: CASSRPGLGESQETQYL.

V is TRBV5-5 and J is TRBJ1-1, with D perhaps matching TRBD1 (5 bases). The CDR3 consists of 15 residues. V lost 4 bases and J 2 bases, leaving 15 bases between the germline ends. CDR1 and CDR2 from the germline V gene are SGHKS and YYEKEE (reference sequence). The CDR3: CASSNLGHLNTEAFF. The CDR3 DNA reads TGTGCCAGCAGCAACTTAGGACACCTTAACACTGAAGCTTTCTTT. The full variable domain, its missing parts supplied by reference TRBV5-5 and TRBJ1-1, is DAGVTQSPTHLIKTRGQQVTLRCSPISGHKSVSWYQQVLGQGPQFIFQYYEKEERGRGNFPDRFSARQFPNYSSELNVNALLLGDSALYLCASSNLGHLNTEAFFGQGTRLTVV.

The genes are TRBV6-5 and TRBJ2-5; D is possibly TRBD1 (6 bases). Germline V lookup: CDR1 MNHEY, CDR2 SVGAGI. Trimming pared 0 bases from V and 3 bases from J, leaving 14 bases between. The CDR3 is made up of 16 amino acids. The CDR3 DNA is TGTGCCAGCAGTTACTCGATGGGGGCTGGGGAAGAGACCCAGTACTTC. It specifies CASSYSMGAGEETQYF.

This chain links TRBV5-1 with TRBJ2-7; the match to TRBD1 covers 7 bases. Per germline, CDR1 SGHRS and CDR2 YFSETQ. Germline trimming cut 2 bases from V and 0 bases from J; bases unmatched to any gene: 5. The CDR3 consists of 15 residues. The CDR3 sequence: CASSFNRGHSYEQYF. The CDR3 DNA sequence: TGCGCCAGCAGCTTCAACAGGGGCCACTCCTACGAGCAGTACTTC.

The chain combines TRBV20-1 with TRBJ1-5; D not resolved. V was pared by 1 base and J by 7 bases, with 11 bases between. Per the germline V gene, CDR1 is DFQATT and CDR2 is SNEGSKA (reference sequence). The CDR3 contains 13 residues. DNA for the CDR3: TGCAGTGCTAGAGGCGCGTTGGGCCAGCCCCAGCATTTT. Amino acid sequence: CSARGALGQPQHF.

The genes are TRBV7-9 and TRBJ1-4; D gene unclear. Germline V CDR1 and CDR2: SEHNR, FQNEAQ (reference sequence). V was shortened by 3 bases and J by 6 bases, with 11 bases between the two germline ends. The CDR3 sequence is 14 residues long. CDR3 sequence reads: CASSLGGGHEKLFF. In DNA form, the CDR3 reads TGTGCCAGCAGCTTGGGCGGTGGGCATGAAAAACTGTTTTTT.

This chain links TRBV5-1 with TRBJ2-7; D unclear. This CDR3 comprises 12 residues. Trimming stripped 4 bases from V and 6 bases from J, with 11 bases between. Germline V gives CDR1 SGHRS, CDR2 YFSETQ. The CDR3 region has the DNA TGCGCCAGCAGCCACGAGGAGACCGAGCAGTACTTC. This encodes CASSHEETEQYF.

The table lists this clonotype with a few counts. V and J are TRBV7-2 and TRBJ2-3; D might be TRBD1 or TRBD2, each matching 5 bases. The germline CDR1 and CDR2 sequences are SGHTA and FQGNSA. The CDR3 runs 14 residues. Trimming removed 1 base from V and 4 bases from J, with 9 bases in between. CDR3 region: CASSLGGSADTQYF. The CDR3 DNA reads TGTGCCAGCAGCTTAGGGGGGTCGGCAGATACGCAGTATTTT.

V is TRBV12-3 or TRBV12-4 and J is TRBJ1-1; D is unclear. Between the trimmed V and J ends, which lost 6 bases and 11 bases, there was a span of 16 bases. The length of the CDR3 is 12 residues. CDR3 amino acids: CASRLDSYRAFF. In DNA, the CDR3 is TGTGCCAGCAGACTGGACTCGTACCGGGCTTTCTTT.

This clonotype has a single count. The gene calls are TRBV19 and TRBJ1-5; D call uncertain. V dropped 4 bases and J dropped 2 bases, with 15 bases sitting between them. From germline, CDR1 is LNHDA and CDR2 SQIVND (reference sequence). The CDR3 loop spans 16 amino acids. CDR3: CASSRGKGLGNQPQHF. The CDR3 bases are TGTGCCAGTAGTAGAGGTAAAGGTTTGGGCAATCAGCCCCAGCATTTT.

This clonotype was counted once. V usage is TRBV10-1 and J usage is TRBJ1-1; 9 nucleotides agree with TRBD1. Germline V CDR1 and CDR2: WNHNN, SYGVQD (reference sequence). The CDR3 covers 15 residues. After removal of 1 base from V and 6 bases from J, the junction contained 6 bases not matched to a gene. This chain's CDR3 is CASSELTGGLAEAFF. CDR3 nucleotide sequence: TGCGCCAGCAGTGAGTTGACAGGGGGGTTGGCTGAAGCTTTCTTT.